One and the same sample provided the 2 T cell receptor beta chains below, sequenced in a study of OX40 agonist ivuxolimab in advanced cancers. Library preparation was by the immunoSEQ multiplex PCR assay. TCRdb holds this immuneACCESS table with in-frame rearrangements only. Some clones are missing; in checked studies, unresolved V genes explain under half, and the rest has no known cause. The sample includes 6,000 to 8,000 clones, with approximately 94% observed a single time. Roughly 11% of the sample is taken by the ten largest. This material consisted of CD4+ or CD8+ T cells sorted from blood, taken in a trial of the OX40 agonist ivuxolimab. These receptors originate from an adult with an advanced solid tumor such as melanoma, head and neck, liver or kidney cancer.

The V and J genes are TRBV6-5 and TRBJ2-7; no reliable D call. The CDR3 spans 14 residues. V lost 0 bases to trimming and J lost 3 bases, with 9 bases between them. Germline-derived CDR1 and CDR2 are MNHEY and SVGAGI. DNA for the CDR3: TGTGCCAGCAGTTACTCGGTGCAGTACTACGAGCAGTACTTC. Translating gives CASSYSVQYYEQYF.

This chain uses TRBV6-6 with TRBJ2-4; either TRBD1 or TRBD2 may supply D (6 bases each). The CDR3 has 16 residues. CDR1 and CDR2 from the germline V gene are MNHNY and SVGAGI (reference sequence). Deletions cut 5 bases from V and 8 bases from J, with 22 bases between. CDR3 in amino acids: CASSNRMGGLVDIQYF. The CDR3 DNA reads TGTGCCAGCAGTAACCGGATGGGGGGCCTGGTGGACATTCAGTACTTC.